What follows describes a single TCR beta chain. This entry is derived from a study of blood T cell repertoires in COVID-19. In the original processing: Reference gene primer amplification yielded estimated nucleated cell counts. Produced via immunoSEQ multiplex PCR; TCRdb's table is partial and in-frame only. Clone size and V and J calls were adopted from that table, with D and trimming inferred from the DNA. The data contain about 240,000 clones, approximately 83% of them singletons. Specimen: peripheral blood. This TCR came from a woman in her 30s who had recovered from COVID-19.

The CDR3 reads CASSLDLSGELFF. As DNA, the CDR3 is TGTGCCAGCAGCCTGGACTTATCCGGGGAGCTGTTTTTT. The V gene is TRBV6-5, the J gene TRBJ2-2, with a weak D call TRBD2 (5 bases). CDR1 MNHEY and CDR2 SVGAGI come from the germline V gene. This CDR3 contains 13 residues. V was shortened by 6 bases and J by 6 bases, with 11 bases between the two germline ends.